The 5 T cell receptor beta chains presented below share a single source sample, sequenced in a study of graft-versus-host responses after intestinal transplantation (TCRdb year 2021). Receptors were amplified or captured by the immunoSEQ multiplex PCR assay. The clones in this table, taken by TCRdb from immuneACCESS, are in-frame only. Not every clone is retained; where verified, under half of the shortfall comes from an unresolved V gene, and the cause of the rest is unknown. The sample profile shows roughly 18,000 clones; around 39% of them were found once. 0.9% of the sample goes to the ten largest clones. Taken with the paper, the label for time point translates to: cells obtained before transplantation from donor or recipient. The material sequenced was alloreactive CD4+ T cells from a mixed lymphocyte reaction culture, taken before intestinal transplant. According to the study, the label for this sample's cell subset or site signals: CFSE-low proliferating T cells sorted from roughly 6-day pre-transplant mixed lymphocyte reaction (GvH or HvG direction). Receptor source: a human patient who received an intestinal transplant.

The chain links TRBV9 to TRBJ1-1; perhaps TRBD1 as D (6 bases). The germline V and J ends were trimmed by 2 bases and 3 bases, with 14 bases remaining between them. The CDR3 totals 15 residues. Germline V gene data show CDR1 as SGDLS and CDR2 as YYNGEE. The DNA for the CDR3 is TGTGCCAGCAGCGTGGCGGGGGGGCGGTACACTGAAGCTTTCTTT. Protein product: CASSVAGGRYTEAFF.

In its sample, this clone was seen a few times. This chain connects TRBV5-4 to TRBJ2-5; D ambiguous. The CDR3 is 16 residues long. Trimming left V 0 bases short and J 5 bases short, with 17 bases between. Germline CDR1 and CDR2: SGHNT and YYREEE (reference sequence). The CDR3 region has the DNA TGTGCCAGCAGCTTGGACCGAAGAGAGGCCCGGGAGACCCAGTACTTC. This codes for CASSLDRREARETQYF. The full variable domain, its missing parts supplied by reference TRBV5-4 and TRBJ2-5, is ETGVTQSPTHLIKTRGQQVTLRCSSQSGHNTVSWYQQALGQGPQFIFQYYREEENGRGNFPPRFSGLQFPNYSSELNVNALELDDSALYLCASSLDRREARETQYFGPGTRLLVL.

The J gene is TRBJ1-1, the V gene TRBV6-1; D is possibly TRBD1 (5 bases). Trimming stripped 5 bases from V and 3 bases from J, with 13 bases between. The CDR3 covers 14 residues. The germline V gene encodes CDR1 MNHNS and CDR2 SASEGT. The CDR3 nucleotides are TGTGCCAGCAGTAAGACAGAAACCTACACTGAAGCTTTCTTT. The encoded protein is CASSKTETYTEAFF.

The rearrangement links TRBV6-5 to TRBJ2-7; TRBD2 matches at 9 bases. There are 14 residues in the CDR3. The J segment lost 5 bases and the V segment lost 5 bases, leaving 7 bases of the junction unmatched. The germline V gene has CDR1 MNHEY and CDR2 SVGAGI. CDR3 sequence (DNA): TGTGCCAGCAGTAACAGCGGGGGGCTGGACGAGCAGTACTTC. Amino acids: CASSNSGGLDEQYF.

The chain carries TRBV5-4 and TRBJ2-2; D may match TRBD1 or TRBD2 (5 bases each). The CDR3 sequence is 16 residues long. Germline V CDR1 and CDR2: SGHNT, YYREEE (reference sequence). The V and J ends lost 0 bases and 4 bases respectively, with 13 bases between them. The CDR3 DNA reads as TGTGCCAGCAGCTTGGGCGGGCAGGGTCTCACCGGGGAGCTGTTTTTT. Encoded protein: CASSLGGQGLTGELFF.